A selection of T cell receptor beta chains follows, all from one sample in a study of PD-L1 blockade in urothelial cancer. Assay used: immunoSEQ multiplex PCR; TCRdb lists only in-frame clones, some missing. The sample consists of 50,000 to 75,000 clones, 70% to 90% of them appearing once. The starting material was PBMCs, obtained around atezolizumab (anti-PD-L1) treatment. The receptors were gathered from a man between 65 and 80 years old with urothelial cancer. The CDR3 runs from the conserved cysteine through the conserved F or W. The D gene is left open where the match is weak. Not all rows give a size; the values are once, few, many and, for expanded clones, a class.

v_call	j_call	clone_size	d_call	cdr3_aa	cdr3_nt
TRBV6-5	TRBJ2-5	.	.	CASSRWQQETQYF	TGTGCCAGCTCTAGGTGGCAGCAAGAGACCCAGTACTTC
TRBV30	TRBJ1-4	few	TRBD1	CAWSRTGAEKLFF	TGTGCCTGGAGTAGGACAGGGGCTGAAAAACTGTTTTTT
TRBV28	TRBJ2-1	.	TRBD2	CASRPGLDLYNEQFF	TGTGCCAGCCGACCGGGACTAGATCTCTACAATGAGCAGTTCTTC
TRBV18	TRBJ2-7	once	.	CASSPAGAEWDEQYF	TGTGCCAGCTCACCAGCGGGGGCCGAGTGGGACGAGCAGTACTTC
TRBV19	TRBJ1-1	once	.	CASRRGVGGTEAFF	TGTGCCAGTAGACGGGGGGTTGGGGGCACTGAAGCTTTCTTT
TRBV7-2	TRBJ2-1	once	.	CASSFIRENNEQFF	TGTGCCAGCAGCTTTATACGGGAGAATAATGAGCAGTTCTTC
TRBV19	TRBJ2-7	.	.	CASSIPGTPEKYF	TGTGCCAGTAGTATCCCCGGGACACCCGAGAAGTACTTC
TRBV10-3	TRBJ2-5	.	.	CAARGGGTWETQYF	TGTGCCGCCCGGGGTGGCGGGACCTGGGAGACCCAGTACTTC
TRBV18	TRBJ2-7	.	.	CASSDGNGNYEQYF	TGTGCCAGCTCAGACGGGAACGGTAACTACGAGCAGTACTTC
TRBV2	TRBJ2-5	.	TRBD2	CASLTSGSQETQYF	TGTGCCAGCCTGACTAGCGGGAGCCAAGAGACCCAGTACTTC
TRBV5-4	TRBJ2-7	.	TRBD2	CASSLGLAGLSEQYF	TGTGCCAGCAGCCTGGGACTAGCGGGACTAAGCGAGCAGTACTTC
TRBV4-3	TRBJ2-3	.	TRBD1	CASSQDRFTDTQYF	TGCGCCAGCAGCCAGGACAGGTTCACAGATACGCAGTATTTT
TRBV9	TRBJ1-2	.	.	CASSVGHPANYGYTF	TGTGCCAGCAGCGTAGGACACCCAGCTAACTATGGCTACACCTTC
TRBV10-2	TRBJ2-7	.	.	CASSEITVLSEQYF	TGCGCCAGCAGTGAGATTACAGTTCTTAGCGAGCAGTACTTC
TRBV4-3	TRBJ2-3	.	TRBD2	CASSQRTSGTTDTQYF	TGCGCCAGCAGCCAAAGGACTAGCGGGACCACAGATACGCAGTATTTT
TRBV27	TRBJ2-1	.	TRBD2	CASQRTRLGNEQFF	TGTGCCAGCCAACGGACTAGGTTAGGTAATGAGCAGTTCTTC
TRBV2	TRBJ1-2	.	.	CASSVQGNDGYTF	TGTGCCAGCAGTGTGCAGGGAAACGATGGCTACACCTTC
TRBV6-1	TRBJ1-1	.	TRBD1	CASEQGDMNTEAFF	TGTGCCAGCGAACAGGGGGACATGAACACTGAAGCTTTCTTT
TRBV6-1	TRBJ1-5	.	.	CASSEVFRRPRANQPQHF	TGTGCCAGCAGTGAAGTTTTTCGGAGGCCGAGGGCAAATCAGCCCCAGCATTTT
TRBV28	TRBJ2-7	.	.	CASRGGSSYEQYF	TGTGCCAGCAGGGGAGGATCCTCCTACGAGCAGTACTTC
TRBV4-3	TRBJ1-1	few	.	CASSREGATEAFF	TGCGCCAGCAGCCGTGAAGGAGCGACTGAAGCTTTCTTT
TRBV28	TRBJ2-3	.	TRBD1	CASSSHRGRTDTQYF	TGTGCCAGCAGTTCCCACAGGGGACGGACAGATACGCAGTATTTT
TRBV6-6	TRBJ2-1	.	TRBD1	CASSSDRGHQFF	TGTGCCAGCAGCTCCGACAGGGGGCATCAGTTCTTC
TRBV2	TRBJ1-2	few	.	CASSEVSGVYYGYTF	TGTGCCAGCAGTGAAGTCTCAGGGGTCTACTATGGCTACACCTTC
TRBV9	TRBJ2-1	.	.	CASSPGIYNEQFF	TGTGCCAGCAGCCCGGGAATATACAATGAGCAGTTCTTC
TRBV27	TRBJ2-3	.	.	CASSLSPGIEGDTQYF	TGTGCCAGCAGTTTATCCCCCGGGATAGAGGGAGATACGCAGTATTTT
TRBV6-1	TRBJ1-1	.	TRBD1	CASSRTGDVNTEAFF	TGTGCCAGCAGCCGGACAGGGGATGTGAACACTGAAGCTTTCTTT
TRBV9	TRBJ1-1	few	TRBD1	CASSLRDRGPNTEAFF	TGTGCCAGCAGCCTTCGGGACAGGGGGCCGAACACTGAAGCTTTCTTT
TRBV27	TRBJ1-2	.	TRBD1	CASSRPGTEFYGYTF	TGTGCCAGCAGTCGACCCGGGACAGAGTTTTATGGCTACACCTTC
TRBV2	TRBJ1-5	.	TRBD1	CASRQQGAGQPQHF	TGTGCCAGCAGACAACAGGGGGCGGGTCAGCCCCAGCATTTT
TRBV7-2	TRBJ2-3	.	TRBD2	CASSLVRAGGTDTQYF	TGTGCCAGCAGCTTAGTTAGAGCGGGAGGCACAGATACGCAGTATTTT
TRBV10-2	TRBJ1-1	.	.	CASSADWSTEAFF	TGCGCCAGCAGCGCGGACTGGTCCACTGAAGCTTTCTTT
TRBV4-1	TRBJ2-2	medium-sized	TRBD2	CASSPRLAGGPGGTGELFF	TGCGCCAGCAGCCCCCGACTAGCGGGAGGGCCTGGTGGCACCGGGGAGCTGTTTTTT
TRBV6-1	TRBJ2-7	.	TRBD1	CASSEAGRGPSRPYF	TGTGCCAGCAGTGAAGCGGGCAGGGGGCCTTCAAGACCGTACTTC
TRBV29-1	TRBJ1-3	.	.	CSALRQEAGNTIYF	TGCAGCGCCCTTCGACAGGAAGCTGGAAACACCATATATTTT
TRBV7-9	TRBJ2-5	.	TRBD2	CASGEGLRETQYF	TGTGCCAGCGGGGAGGGTTTAAGGGAGACCCAGTACTTC
TRBV11-3	TRBJ1-2	.	.	CASSHRQGFGSYGYTF	TGTGCCAGCAGCCACAGGCAAGGGTTCGGTAGCTATGGCTACACCTTC
TRBV15	TRBJ1-2	.	.	CATSRTGRGYGYTF	TGTGCCACCAGCAGGACGGGGAGAGGCTATGGCTACACCTTC
TRBV4-3	TRBJ2-2	medium-sized	.	CASSQDGPSVTGELFF	TGCGCCAGCAGCCAAGATGGGCCCTCGGTAACCGGGGAGCTGTTTTTT
TRBV5-6	TRBJ1-1	few	.	CASSLRSNQLEAFF	TGTGCCAGCAGCTTGAGATCCAACCAACTTGAAGCTTTCTTT
TRBV4-3	TRBJ2-7	.	TRBD2	CASSQDLTSAIYSYEQYF	TGCGCCAGCAGCCAAGACCTGACTAGCGCTATATACTCCTACGAGCAGTACTTC
TRBV5-1	TRBJ2-7	.	TRBD1	CASSLADIGTDLRSSYEQYF	TGCGCCAGCAGCTTGGCCGATATCGGGACAGATCTTAGGAGCTCCTACGAGCAGTACTTC
TRBV10-1	TRBJ2-7	.	.	CASSEAESYEQYF	TGCGCCAGCAGTGAGGCGGAGTCCTACGAGCAGTACTTC
TRBV6-5	TRBJ2-3	.	TRBD2	CASSIAGIRIDTQYF	TGTGCCAGCAGTATAGCGGGGATACGTATAGATACGCAGTATTTT
TRBV6-6	TRBJ2-7	few	.	CASSPGYYEQYF	TGTGCCAGCAGCCCAGGGTACTACGAGCAGTACTTC